This TCR beta chain emerged from a study of post-analysis software for immune sequencing data. Study background: Patients with relapsing-remitting, secondary progressive and progressive-relapsing multiple sclerosis courses were all represented. General study findings and limits: Compared with controls, patients showed significantly lower normalized Chao1 diversity. Samples from a shared batch, those prepared together, strongly co-clustered by F measure.

Libraries were made from TCR beta cDNA, and they carried unique molecular identifiers. TCRdb processed the PCR reads anew with MiXCR; each CDR3 protein has one entry. The profile shows some 890,000 distinct CDR3 sequences, roughly 58% of them singletons. Worth noting for this clonotype: Antigen: not known.

The clonotype comes from a girl aged 10-17 years with multiple sclerosis. The sequenced material came from blood.

DNA of the CDR3: TGTGCCAACCAGGGACAGGGAAACTCACCCCTCCACTTT. Its protein is CANQGQGNSPLHF. The chain carries TRBV28 and TRBJ1-6, with 9 bases fitting TRBD1. The CDR3 has 13 amino acids. J gave up 10 bases and V 10 bases, and 8 bases lay outside the gene matches. Germline loops: CDR1 MDHEN, CDR2 SYDVKM. Based on the CDR3 plus reference TRBV28 and TRBJ1-6, the full variable domain is DVKVTQSSRYLVKRTGEKVFLECVQDMDHENMFWYRQDPGLGLRLIYFSYDVKMKEKGDIPEGYSVSREKKERFSLILESASTNQTSMYLCANQGQGNSPLHFGNGTRLTVT.